This TCR beta chain was captured by sequencing in a study of technical replicates of blood from a few donors. The data were produced by immunoSEQ multiplex PCR, yet TCRdb's version contains in-frame clones alone and is incomplete. The profile covers 80,000 or so clones, with approximately 94% appearing a single time and around 0.39% taken by the ten largest. The sequence came from a human donor in good health. What was sequenced was T cells isolated from PBMCs.

The CDR3 DNA reads TGTGCCAGCAGTTTGAGCGGGGAAGGTTATAATGGCTACACCTTC. It specifies CASSLSGEGYNGYTF. The chain couples TRBV27 to TRBJ1-2; no clear D. The CDR3 extends over 15 amino acids. V was trimmed by 3 bases and J by 6 bases, leaving 17 bases between them. Germline CDR1 MNHEY, CDR2 SMNVEV (reference sequence).